This TCR beta chain was profiled in a study of control samples from healthy donors and cancer patients. Data came from immunoSEQ multiplex PCR; TCRdb stores just in-frame clones and leaves some out. The table shows 40,000 or so clones, with 80% to 95% occurring only once. This CDR3 has 14 amino acids. The germline gives CDR1 LNHDA, CDR2 SQIVND (reference sequence). Trimming took 4 bases from V and 6 from J; bases not matched to a gene: 6. This receptor was obtained from a woman between 35 and 50 years old with head and neck cancer. Input material: PBMCs. The chain joins TRBV19 to TRBJ2-3; 8 bases are shared with TRBD2. The CDR3, as DNA: TGTGCCAGTAGTAGCGGGGGGAAAGCGGATACGCAGTATTTT. It codes for CASSSGGKADTQYF.